The rows below give T cell receptor beta chains drawn from one sample of a study of radiotherapy plus CTLA-4 blockade in lung cancer. Sequencing was performed with immunoSEQ multiplex PCR; in TCRdb, only in-frame clones are kept and a portion is missing. The sample holds more than 40,000 clones, about 72% seen once. The material sequenced was peripheral blood, taken from a patient treated with radiotherapy plus ipilimumab. Receptor source: a human donor with non-small cell lung cancer who had stable disease on radiotherapy plus ipilimumab. Each CDR3 is given with its conserved first and last residue. D genes are given only for firm matches. Clone size is stated in some rows and not others, as once, few, many or a class when expanded.

>.|TRBV9|TRBJ2-3|TRBD2
TGTGCCAGCAGCGTAGTTAGCGGGTTCTCCACAGATACGCAGTATTTT
CASSVVSGFSTDTQYF
>.|TRBV6-4|TRBJ1-2|.
TGTGCCAGCAGTGACGGGTTAGGGAATGGCTACACCTTC
CASSDGLGNGYTF
>.|TRBV6-1|TRBJ1-4|.
TGTGCCAGCAGGAATCCTAATGAAAAACTGTTTTTT
CASRNPNEKLFF
>.|TRBV5-1|TRBJ1-2|.
TGCGCCAGCAGCCCCACACGGGGAAACTATGGCTACACCTTC
CASSPTRGNYGYTF
>.|TRBV18|TRBJ1-1|.
TGTGCCAGCTCACCACCGGGTCCTGAAGCTTTCTTT
CASSPPGPEAFF
>.|TRBV9|TRBJ1-1|.
TGTGCCAGCAGCGCCGATGGGGGTAGGACTGAAGCTTTCTTT
CASSADGGRTEAFF
>few|TRBV6-5|TRBJ2-7|TRBD1
TGTGCCAGCAGTTACTCTGGACAGGGGACATACGAGCAGTACTTC
CASSYSGQGTYEQYF
>.|TRBV15|TRBJ2-3|.
TGTGCCACCAGCAGAGATAAGCCTGGATCTAACACAGATACGCAGTATTTT
CATSRDKPGSNTDTQYF
>few|TRBV18|TRBJ2-2|.
TGTGCCAGCTCACCCCGAGGGACGAACACCGGGGAGCTGTTTTTT
CASSPRGTNTGELFF
>.|TRBV14|TRBJ2-4|.
TGTGCCAGCAGCTTATCAACCGGTTTTCGGTGGAACATTCAGTACTTC
CASSLSTGFRWNIQYF
>.|TRBV6-4|TRBJ2-2|.
TGTGCCAGCAGTGACAAGGGGGGAACCGGGGAGCTGTTTTTT
CASSDKGGTGELFF
>few|TRBV2|TRBJ1-5|TRBD1
TGTGCCAGCAGGAGGGGGCAGGTAACGCGTCAGCCCCAGCATTTT
CASRRGQVTRQPQHF
>.|TRBV6-1|TRBJ2-2|TRBD2
TGTGCCAGCAGTGTAGCGGGGTCCGGGGAGCTGTTTTTT
CASSVAGSGELFF
>.|TRBV9|TRBJ1-4|.
TGTGCCAGCAGCGTAGCTCCGGCTAATGAAAAACTGTTTTTT
CASSVAPANEKLFF
>.|TRBV7-9|TRBJ2-5|.
TGTGCCAGCAGCCTTAGGGGGACCCAGTACTTC
CASSLRGTQYF
>.|TRBV5-4|TRBJ1-1|.
TGTGCCAGCAGCTTGGGCGGGGCTAACACTGAAGCTTTCTTT
CASSLGGANTEAFF
>once|TRBV9|TRBJ2-2|TRBD1
TGTGCCAGCAGCCCTCGGACAGGGACGATGAACACCGGGGAGCTGTTTTTT
CASSPRTGTMNTGELFF